This TCR beta chain was found in a study of blood T cells in healthy people across ages. The CDR3 is made up of 13 amino acids. CDR1 and CDR2 (germline): GTSNPN, SVGIG (reference sequence). Trimming removed 1 base at V and 11 bases at J, with 15 bases between. A J-beta primer mix and a sample-barcoded 5' primer were used in a second PCR of about 7 to 12 cycles. TCRdb redid the calling of the 5' RACE reads with MiXCR, one entry per CDR3 protein. This sample has 700,000 to 850,000 distinct CDR3 sequences, with around 36% found just once. The sequenced sample consisted of blood. The rearrangement joins TRBV30 to TRBJ1-5, with a tentative D call TRBD1 (5 bases). The clonotype originates from a man in his late teens or twenties in good health. CDR3 in amino acids: CAWSATGTGAQHF. In DNA, the CDR3 is TGTGCCTGGAGTGCCACCGGGACTGGGGCCCAGCATTTT.